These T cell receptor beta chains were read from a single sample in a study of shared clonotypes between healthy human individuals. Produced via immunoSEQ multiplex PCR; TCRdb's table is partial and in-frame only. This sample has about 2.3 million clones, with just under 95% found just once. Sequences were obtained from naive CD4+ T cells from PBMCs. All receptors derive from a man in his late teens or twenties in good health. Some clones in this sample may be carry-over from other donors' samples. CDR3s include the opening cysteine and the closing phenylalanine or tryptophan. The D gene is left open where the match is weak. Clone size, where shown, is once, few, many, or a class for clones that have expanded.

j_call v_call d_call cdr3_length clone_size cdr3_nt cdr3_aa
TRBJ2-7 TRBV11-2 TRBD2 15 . TGTGCCAGCAGCACGAGTAGCGGGAGCGGCCACGAGCAGTACTTC CASSTSSGSGHEQYF
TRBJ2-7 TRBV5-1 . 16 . TGCGCCAGCAACCGCCGCGCACCCGGGGATCTCTACGAGCAGTACTTC CASNRRAPGDLYEQYF
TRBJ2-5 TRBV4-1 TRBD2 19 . TGCGCCAGCAGCCAAGAGTCCGGGACTAGCGGGGGATGGAGGGAGACCCAGTACTTC CASSQESGTSGGWRETQYF
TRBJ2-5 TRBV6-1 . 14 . TGTGCCAGCAGTGAATCAGGAGTAGGTGAGACCCAGTACTTC CASSESGVGETQYF
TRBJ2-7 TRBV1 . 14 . TGCACCAGCCTTAGCGGGAGGGCCGTGGGCGAGCAGTACTTC CTSLSGRAVGEQYF
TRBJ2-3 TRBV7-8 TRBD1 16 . TGTGCCAGCAACACTCCGGGGGACAGGGAGGGAGATACGCAGTATTTT CASNTPGDREGDTQYF
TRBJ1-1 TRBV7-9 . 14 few TGTGCCAGCAGCGTACAGGGTGGTGACACTGAAGCTTTCTTT CASSVQGGDTEAFF
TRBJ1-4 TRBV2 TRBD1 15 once TGTGCCAGCAGTGGACAGGGAGGGACTAATGAAAAACTGTTTTTT CASSGQGGTNEKLFF
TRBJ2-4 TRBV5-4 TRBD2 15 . TGTGCCAGCAGCTTGCCCGGGACTACCAAAAACATTCAGTACTTC CASSLPGTTKNIQYF
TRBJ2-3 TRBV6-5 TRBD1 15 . TGTGCCAGCAGCGCCCGACAGGGACGCGCAGATACGCAGTATTTT CASSARQGRADTQYF
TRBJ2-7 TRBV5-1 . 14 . TGCGCCAGCAGCAGTATACCGGACGGCCCCGAGCAGTACTTC CASSSIPDGPEQYF
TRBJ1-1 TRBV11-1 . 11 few TGTGCCAGCAGCTTACGGACTGAAGCTTTCTTT CASSLRTEAFF
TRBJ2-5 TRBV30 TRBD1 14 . TGTGCCTGGAGTCCGTTCGACAGGGTCGAGACCCAGTACTTC CAWSPFDRVETQYF
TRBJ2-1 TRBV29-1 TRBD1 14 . TGCAGTGCCGAGGGGGCACCTACCTACAATGAGCAGTTCTTC CSAEGAPTYNEQFF
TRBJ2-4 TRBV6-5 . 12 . TGTGCCAGCAGTTTAGAGGGGGACATTCAGTACTTC CASSLEGDIQYF
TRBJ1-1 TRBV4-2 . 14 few TGTGCCAGCAGCCAAGACAGACAAAACACTGAAGCTTTCTTT CASSQDRQNTEAFF
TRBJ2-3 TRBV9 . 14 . TGTGCCAGCAGCGTAGCCAGGGAATCAGATACGCAGTATTTT CASSVARESDTQYF
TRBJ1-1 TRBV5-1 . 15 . TGCGCCAGCACCCCAATGTTGGGGGGGGAGGCTGAAGCTTTCTTT CASTPMLGGEAEAFF
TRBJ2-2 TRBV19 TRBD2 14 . TGTGCCAGTAGTATAACGGGAGGTGCCGGGGAGCTGTTTTTT CASSITGGAGELFF
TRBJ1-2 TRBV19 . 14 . TGTGCCAGTAGTGACAGGACACTCCTGAAGGGCTACACCTTC CASSDRTLLKGYTF